This record concerns one T cell receptor beta chain sequence. Under the authors' procedure: Estimation of nucleated cell counts relied on the amplification of reference gene primers. Some clones are missing from TCRdb's copy, which holds only in-frame ones; the method was immunoSEQ multiplex PCR. That table gives V, J and clone size, and the DNA gave D and trimming. The sample holds nearly 350,000 clones, approximately 87% seen once. The germline V gene encodes CDR1 SGHTA and CDR2 FQGNSA. The V and J ends lost 4 bases and 2 bases respectively, with 11 bases between them. The CDR3 is 14 residues long. Enrollment of patients from Seattle took place during active infection, with longitudinal follow-up. The sample comes from a study of blood T cell repertoires in COVID-19.

The chain employs TRBV7-2 and TRBJ1-2, with TRBD1 as a possible D gene (5 bases). Material for sequencing was peripheral blood. The sequence came from a woman aged 45-65 years with COVID-19, enrolled during active disease. This CDR3 is CASSSWGENYGYTF. The CDR3, as DNA: TGTGCCAGCAGCTCTTGGGGGGAAAACTATGGCTACACCTTC.